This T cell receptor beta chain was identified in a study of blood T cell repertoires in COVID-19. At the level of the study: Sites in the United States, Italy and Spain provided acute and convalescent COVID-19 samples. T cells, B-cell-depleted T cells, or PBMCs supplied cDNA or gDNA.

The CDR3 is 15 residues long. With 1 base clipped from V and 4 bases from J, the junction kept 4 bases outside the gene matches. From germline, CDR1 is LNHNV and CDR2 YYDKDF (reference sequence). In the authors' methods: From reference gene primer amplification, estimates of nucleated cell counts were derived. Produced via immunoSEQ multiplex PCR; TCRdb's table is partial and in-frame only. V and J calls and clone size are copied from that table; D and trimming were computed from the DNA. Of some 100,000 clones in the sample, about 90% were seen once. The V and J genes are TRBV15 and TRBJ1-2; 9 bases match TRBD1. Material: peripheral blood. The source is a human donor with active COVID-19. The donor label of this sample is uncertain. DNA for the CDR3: TGTGCCACCAGCAGAGGGGGACAGGGCTTCTATGGCTACACCTTC. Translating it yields CATSRGGQGFYGYTF.